This T cell receptor beta chain came from a study of T cell changes during pregnancy in multiple sclerosis. Generated by immunoSEQ multiplex PCR, the TCRdb table keeps only in-frame clones and is missing some. The data contain roughly 79,000 clones, approximately 90% of them singletons. Germline lookup yields CDR1 SGHNT and CDR2 YYREEE (reference sequence). The CDR3 extends over 13 amino acids. Trimming cost V 4 bases and J 1 base, with 8 bases left between them. This receptor was obtained from a female donor with multiple sclerosis, enrolled in a pregnancy study. The source was CD4+ T cells from peripheral blood mononuclear cells, collected before pregnancy. This chain connects TRBV5-4 to TRBJ1-1; tentative D call: TRBD1 (5 bases). The CDR3 spells CASSRTGNTEAFF. CDR3 nucleotide sequence: TGTGCCAGCAGCCGTACAGGGAACACTGAAGCTTTCTTT.